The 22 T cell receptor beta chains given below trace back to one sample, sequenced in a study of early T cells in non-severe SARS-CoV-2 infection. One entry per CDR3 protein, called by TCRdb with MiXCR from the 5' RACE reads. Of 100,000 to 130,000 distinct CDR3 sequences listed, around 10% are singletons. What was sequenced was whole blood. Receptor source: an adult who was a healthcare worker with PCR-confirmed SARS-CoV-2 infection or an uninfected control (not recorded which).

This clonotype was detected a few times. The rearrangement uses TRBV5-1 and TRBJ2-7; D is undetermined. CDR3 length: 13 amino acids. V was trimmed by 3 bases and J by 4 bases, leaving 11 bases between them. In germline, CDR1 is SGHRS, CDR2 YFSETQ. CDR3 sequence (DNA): TGCGCCAGCAGCTACGGCAGTAAGTACGAGCAGTACTTC. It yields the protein CASSYGSKYEQYF.

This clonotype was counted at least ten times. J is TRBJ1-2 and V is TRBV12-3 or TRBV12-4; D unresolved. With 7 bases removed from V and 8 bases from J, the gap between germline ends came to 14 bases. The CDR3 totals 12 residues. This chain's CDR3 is CASNNEPGGYTF. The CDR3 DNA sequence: TGTGCCAGCAACAACGAGCCTGGAGGCTACACCTTC.

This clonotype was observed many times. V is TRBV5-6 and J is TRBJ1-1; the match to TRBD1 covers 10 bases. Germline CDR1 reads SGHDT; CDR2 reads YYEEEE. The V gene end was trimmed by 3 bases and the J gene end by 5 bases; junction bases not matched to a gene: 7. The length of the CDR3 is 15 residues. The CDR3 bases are TGTGCCAGCAGCTGGGGACCGGGACAGGGGACTGAAGCTTTCTTT. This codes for CASSWGPGQGTEAFF.

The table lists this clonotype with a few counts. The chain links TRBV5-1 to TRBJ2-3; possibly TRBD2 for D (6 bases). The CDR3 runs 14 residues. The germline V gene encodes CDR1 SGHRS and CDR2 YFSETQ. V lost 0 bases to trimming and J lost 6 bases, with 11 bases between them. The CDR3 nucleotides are TGCGCCAGCAGCTTGGGACGGGAGAGGGATACGCAGTATTTT. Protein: CASSLGRERDTQYF.

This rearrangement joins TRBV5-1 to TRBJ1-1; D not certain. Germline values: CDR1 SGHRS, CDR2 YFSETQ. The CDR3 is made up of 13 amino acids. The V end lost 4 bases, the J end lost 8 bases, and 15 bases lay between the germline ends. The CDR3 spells CASSDLRTHEAFF. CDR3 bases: TGCGCCAGCAGCGATCTCCGGACGCACGAAGCTTTCTTT. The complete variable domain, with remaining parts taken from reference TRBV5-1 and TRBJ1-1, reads KAGVTQTPRYLIKTRGQQVTLSCSPISGHRSVSWYQQTPGQGLQFLFEYFSETQRNKGNFPGRFSGRQFSNSRSEMNVSTLELGDSALYLCASSDLRTHEAFFGQGTRLTVV.

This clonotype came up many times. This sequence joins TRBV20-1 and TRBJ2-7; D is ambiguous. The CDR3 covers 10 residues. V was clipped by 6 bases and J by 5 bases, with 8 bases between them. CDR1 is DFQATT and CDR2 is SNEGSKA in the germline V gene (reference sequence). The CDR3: CSASWNEQYF. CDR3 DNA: TGCAGTGCGAGTTGGAACGAGCAGTACTTC.

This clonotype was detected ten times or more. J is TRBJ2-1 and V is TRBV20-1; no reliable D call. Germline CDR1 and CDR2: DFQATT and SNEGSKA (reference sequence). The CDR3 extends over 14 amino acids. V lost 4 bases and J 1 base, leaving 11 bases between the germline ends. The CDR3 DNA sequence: TGCAGTGCTAAGATCCCTTTATCCTACAATGAGCAGTTCTTC. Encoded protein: CSAKIPLSYNEQFF.

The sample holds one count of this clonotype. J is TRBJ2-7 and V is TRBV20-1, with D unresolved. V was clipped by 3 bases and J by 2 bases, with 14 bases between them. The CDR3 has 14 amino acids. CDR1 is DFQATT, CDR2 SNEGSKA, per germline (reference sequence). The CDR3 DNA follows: TGCAGTGCTAGTCATGGGCTGCTCCCCTACGAGCAGTACTTC. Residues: CSASHGLLPYEQYF.

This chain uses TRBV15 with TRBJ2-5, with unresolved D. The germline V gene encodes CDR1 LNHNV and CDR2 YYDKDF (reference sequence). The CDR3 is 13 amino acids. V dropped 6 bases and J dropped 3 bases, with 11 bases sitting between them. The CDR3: CATRADLKETQYF. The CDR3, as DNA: TGTGCCACCAGGGCCGACTTGAAAGAGACCCAGTACTTC.

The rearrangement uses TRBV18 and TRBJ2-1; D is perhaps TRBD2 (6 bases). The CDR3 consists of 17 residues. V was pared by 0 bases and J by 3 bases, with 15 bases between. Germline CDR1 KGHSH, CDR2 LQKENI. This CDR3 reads CASSPPHGSRFYNEQFF. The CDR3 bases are TGTGCCAGCTCACCACCGCACGGGAGTAGATTCTACAATGAGCAGTTCTTC.

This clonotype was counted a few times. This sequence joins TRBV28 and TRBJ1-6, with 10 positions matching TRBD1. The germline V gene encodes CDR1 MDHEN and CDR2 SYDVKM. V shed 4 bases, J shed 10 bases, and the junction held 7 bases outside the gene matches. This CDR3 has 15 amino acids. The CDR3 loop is CASSSPGQGRSPLHF. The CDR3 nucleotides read TGTGCCAGCAGTTCCCCGGGACAGGGGCGCTCACCCCTCCACTTT.

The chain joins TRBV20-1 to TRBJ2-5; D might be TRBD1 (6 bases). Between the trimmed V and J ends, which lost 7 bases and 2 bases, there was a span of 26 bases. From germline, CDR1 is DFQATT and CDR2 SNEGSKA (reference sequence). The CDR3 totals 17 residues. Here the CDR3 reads CSVHRGPSRGPQETQYF. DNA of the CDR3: TGCAGTGTCCACCGAGGCCCCAGCAGGGGACCTCAAGAGACCCAGTACTTC.

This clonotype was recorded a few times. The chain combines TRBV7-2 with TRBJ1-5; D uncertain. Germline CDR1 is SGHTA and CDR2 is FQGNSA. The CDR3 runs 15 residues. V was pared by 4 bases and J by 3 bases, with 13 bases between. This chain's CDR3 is CASSSALIPNQPQHF. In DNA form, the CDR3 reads TGTGCCAGCAGCTCAGCCCTGATTCCCAATCAGCCCCAGCATTTT.

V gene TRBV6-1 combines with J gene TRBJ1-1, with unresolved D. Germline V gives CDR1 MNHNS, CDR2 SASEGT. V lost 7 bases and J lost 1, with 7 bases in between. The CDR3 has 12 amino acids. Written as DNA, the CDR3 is TGTGCCAGCACCGAGGGGAACACTGAAGCTTTCTTT. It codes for CASTEGNTEAFF.

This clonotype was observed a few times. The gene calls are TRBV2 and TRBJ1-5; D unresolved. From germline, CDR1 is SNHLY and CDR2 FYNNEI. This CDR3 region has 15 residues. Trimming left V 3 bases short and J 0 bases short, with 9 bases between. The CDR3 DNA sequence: TGTGCCAGCAGTGACGGGGTTGATAGCAATCAGCCCCAGCATTTT. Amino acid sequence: CASSDGVDSNQPQHF.

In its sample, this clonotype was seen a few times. CDR3 protein: CASSLGVSDEQYF. As DNA, the CDR3 is TGTGCCAGCAGCTTGGGGGTATCGGACGAGCAGTACTTC. The V gene is TRBV5-6, the J gene TRBJ2-7; D ambiguous. The germline V gene has CDR1 SGHDT and CDR2 YYEEEE. The germline V and J ends were trimmed by 0 bases and 5 bases, with 9 bases remaining between them. The CDR3 totals 13 residues.

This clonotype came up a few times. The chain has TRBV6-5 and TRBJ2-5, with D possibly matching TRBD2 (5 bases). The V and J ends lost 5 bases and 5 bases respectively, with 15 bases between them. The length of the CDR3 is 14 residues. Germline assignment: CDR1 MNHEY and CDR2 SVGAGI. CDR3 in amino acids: CASSPVGVGETQYF. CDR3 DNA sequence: TGTGCCAGCAGTCCCGTCGGGGTGGGGGAGACCCAGTACTTC.

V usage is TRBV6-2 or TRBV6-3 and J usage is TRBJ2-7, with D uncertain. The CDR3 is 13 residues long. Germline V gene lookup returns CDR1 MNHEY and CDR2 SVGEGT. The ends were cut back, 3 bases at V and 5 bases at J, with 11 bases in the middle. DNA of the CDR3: TGTGCCAGCAGTTATAGGACGCCTAACGAGCAGTACTTC. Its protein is CASSYRTPNEQYF.

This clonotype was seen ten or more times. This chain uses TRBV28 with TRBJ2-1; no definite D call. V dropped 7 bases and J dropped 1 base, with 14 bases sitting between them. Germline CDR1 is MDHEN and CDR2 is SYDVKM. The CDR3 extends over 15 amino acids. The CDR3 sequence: CASKGQRGSYNEQFF. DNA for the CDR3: TGTGCCAGCAAGGGTCAGCGAGGTTCCTACAATGAGCAGTTCTTC.

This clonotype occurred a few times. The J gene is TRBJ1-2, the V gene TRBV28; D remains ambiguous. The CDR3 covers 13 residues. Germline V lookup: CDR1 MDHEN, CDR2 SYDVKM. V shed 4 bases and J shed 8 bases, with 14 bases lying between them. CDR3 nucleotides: TGTGCCAGCAGTTCACCCCCCTCCCTCGGCTACACCTTC. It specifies CASSSPPSLGYTF.

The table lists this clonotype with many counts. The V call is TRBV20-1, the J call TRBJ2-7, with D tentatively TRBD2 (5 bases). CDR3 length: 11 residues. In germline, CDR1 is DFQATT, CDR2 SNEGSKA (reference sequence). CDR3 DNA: TGCCTAGCTACGAGATCCTACGAGCAGTACTTC. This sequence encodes CLATRSYEQYF.

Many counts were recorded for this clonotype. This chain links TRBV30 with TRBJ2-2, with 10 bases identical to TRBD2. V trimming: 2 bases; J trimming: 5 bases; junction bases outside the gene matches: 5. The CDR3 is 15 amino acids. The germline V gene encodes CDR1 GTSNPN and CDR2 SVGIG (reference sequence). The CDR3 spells CAWSSLAGLTGELFF. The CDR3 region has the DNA TGTGCCTGGAGTTCACTAGCGGGATTGACCGGGGAGCTGTTTTTT.